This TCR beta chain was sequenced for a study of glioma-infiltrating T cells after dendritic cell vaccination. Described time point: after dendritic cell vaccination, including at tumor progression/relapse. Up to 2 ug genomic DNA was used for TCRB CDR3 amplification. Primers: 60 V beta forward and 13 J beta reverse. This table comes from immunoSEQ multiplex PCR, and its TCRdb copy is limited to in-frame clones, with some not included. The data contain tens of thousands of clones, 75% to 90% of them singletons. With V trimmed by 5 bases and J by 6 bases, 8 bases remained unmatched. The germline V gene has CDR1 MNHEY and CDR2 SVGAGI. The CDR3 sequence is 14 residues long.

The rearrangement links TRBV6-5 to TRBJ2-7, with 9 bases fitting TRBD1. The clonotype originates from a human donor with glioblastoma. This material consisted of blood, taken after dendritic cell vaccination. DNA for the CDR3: TGTGCCAGCAGTGAATACAGGGGGCTAAGCGAGCAGTACTTC. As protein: CASSEYRGLSEQYF.